Listed here are 21 T cell receptor beta chains from one sample, sequenced in a study of identifying expanded T cells in peripheral blood. Only in-frame clones appear in the TCRdb table, and some are missing; sequencing was by immunoSEQ multiplex PCR. The sample shows some 77,000 clones, around 89% of them seen only once. The sample consisted of blood. Receptor source: a person between 18 and 70 years old in good health.

This rearrangement joins TRBV28 to TRBJ1-5, with D tentatively TRBD1 (5 bases). Trimming left V 4 bases short and J 10 bases short, with 14 bases between. The CDR3 runs 13 residues. In germline, CDR1 is MDHEN, CDR2 SYDVKM. CDR3 sequence: CASSSHDSSPQHF. As DNA, the CDR3 is TGTGCCAGCAGTTCACATGACAGTTCCCCCCAGCATTTT.

The chain couples TRBV9 to TRBJ2-7; no reliable D call. Between the trimmed V and J ends, which lost 1 base and 2 bases, there was a span of 16 bases. This CDR3 spans 16 amino acids. CDR1 and CDR2 (germline): SGDLS, YYNGEE. The CDR3 loop reads CASSVNPQESPYEQYF. The CDR3 region has the DNA TGTGCCAGCAGCGTAAACCCCCAGGAAAGTCCCTACGAGCAGTACTTC.

This rearrangement joins TRBV19 to TRBJ1-2; possibly TRBD1 for D (6 bases). CDR3 length: 14 amino acids. V lost 9 bases to trimming and J lost 4 bases, with 18 bases between them. In germline, CDR1 is LNHDA, CDR2 SQIVND (reference sequence). For the CDR3, the DNA is TGTGCCAGCACGGCTGGGGGGGGCAGCTATGGCTACACCTTC. Translation: CASTAGGGSYGYTF.

CDR3 sequence: CASSSPGLNTEAFF. CDR3 nucleotides: TGTGCCAGCAGTTCGCCAGGGTTGAACACTGAAGCTTTCTTT. The chain recombines TRBV27 with TRBJ1-1, with D possibly TRBD1 on 5 matching bases. The CDR3 sequence is 14 residues long. CDR1 and CDR2 (germline): MNHEY, SMNVEV (reference sequence). Trimming removed 4 bases from V and 0 bases from J, with 9 bases in between.

The rearrangement links TRBV19 to TRBJ1-5, with D perhaps TRBD1 (5 bases). Germline CDR1 and CDR2: LNHDA and SQIVND (reference sequence). The CDR3 spans 13 residues. V was cut by 6 bases and J by 3 bases, with 9 bases left in between. The CDR3 reads CASRDRLNQPQHF. Here the CDR3 DNA reads TGTGCCAGTAGAGACAGACTCAATCAGCCCCAGCATTTT.

The rearrangement uses TRBV4-3 and TRBJ1-1; D is undetermined. Trimming took 1 base from V and 0 from J, leaving 12 bases between them. Germline lookup yields CDR1 LGHNA and CDR2 YSLEER. The CDR3 consists of 16 residues. CDR3 amino acids: CASSQGLAPLNTEAFF. CDR3 DNA: TGCGCCAGCAGCCAAGGTTTAGCCCCTCTGAACACTGAAGCTTTCTTT.

This clone occurred once. J is TRBJ1-2 and V is TRBV19, with 8 bases matching TRBD1. CDR1 and CDR2 (germline): LNHDA, SQIVND (reference sequence). Losses at the gene ends were 5 bases for V and 4 bases for J; bases not matched to a gene: 9. This CDR3 region has 15 residues. CDR3 residues: CASSFGAGGPYGYTF. CDR3 coding DNA: TGTGCCAGTAGTTTCGGGGCAGGGGGCCCCTATGGCTACACCTTC.

This rearrangement joins TRBV15 to TRBJ2-3; 12 nucleotides line up with TRBD1. Germline assignment: CDR1 LNHNV and CDR2 YYDKDF (reference sequence). The CDR3 length is 17 residues. V dropped 3 bases and J dropped 6; count of bases not matched to a gene: 10. The CDR3 DNA reads TGTGCCACCAGCAGGTGGGACAGGGGGCAGGTCTCGGATACGCAGTATTTT. It codes for CATSRWDRGQVSDTQYF.

This sequence joins TRBV5-1 and TRBJ1-1, with a tentative D call TRBD1 (6 bases). The CDR3 runs to 14 residues. Per the germline V gene, CDR1 is SGHRS and CDR2 is YFSETQ. The V end was cut by 4 bases, the J end by 5 bases, with 15 bases between. Written as DNA, the CDR3 is TGCGCCAGCAGCCCCGCCCGTACAGGGACTGAAGCTTTCTTT. Translating gives CASSPARTGTEAFF.

The rearrangement uses TRBV2 and TRBJ1-5; a possible D gene is TRBD1 (5 bases). CDR1 is SNHLY, CDR2 FYNNEI, per germline. The V end was cut by 2 bases, the J end by 11 bases, with 16 bases between. The CDR3 has 14 amino acids. In DNA form, the CDR3 reads TGTGCCAGCAGTGAAACCGGGGGGGGTAGGGCCCAGCATTTT. Translated: CASSETGGGRAQHF.

The V gene is TRBV19, the J gene TRBJ2-2, with D possibly being TRBD2 (5 bases). Germline lookup yields CDR1 LNHDA and CDR2 SQIVND (reference sequence). This CDR3 is 16 amino acids long. The V end lost 8 bases, the J end lost 5 bases, and 21 bases lay between the germline ends. Here the CDR3 reads CASRMEAAKATGELFF. DNA for the CDR3: TGTGCCAGTCGGATGGAGGCGGCGAAGGCTACCGGGGAGCTGTTTTTT. The variable domain in full, completed from reference TRBV19 and TRBJ2-2, reads DGGITQSPKYLFRKEGQNVTLSCEQNLNHDAMYWYRQDPGQGLRLIYYSQIVNDFQKGDIAEGYSVSREKKESFPLTVTSAQKNPTAFYLCASRMEAAKATGELFFGEGSRLTVL.

This chain joins TRBV7-9 and TRBJ2-3, with D possibly being TRBD2 (5 bases). Per the germline V gene, CDR1 is SEHNR and CDR2 is FQNEAQ (reference sequence). V dropped 1 base and J dropped 1 base, with 15 bases sitting between them. CDR3 length: 17 amino acids. CDR3 sequence: CASSLDGVSVGTDTQYF. The CDR3 bases are TGTGCCAGCAGCTTAGACGGGGTGTCCGTCGGCACAGATACGCAGTATTTT. The full variable domain, rest sourced from reference TRBV7-9 and TRBJ2-3, is DTGVSQNPRHKITKRGQNVTFRCDPISEHNRLYWYRQTLGQGPEFLTYFQNEAQLEKSRLLSDRFSAERPKGSFSTLEIQRTEQGDSAMYLCASSLDGVSVGTDTQYFGPGTRLTVL.

V and J are TRBV7-9 and TRBJ1-2, with D possibly matching TRBD1 (5 bases). V lost 8 bases and J 3 bases, leaving 16 bases between the germline ends. The CDR3 extends over 14 amino acids. The germline gives CDR1 SEHNR, CDR2 FQNEAQ (reference sequence). The CDR3 is CASRGESRDYGYTF. The CDR3 nucleotides read TGTGCCAGCCGCGGGGAAAGCAGGGACTATGGCTACACCTTC.

This clone was observed once. V gene TRBV6-5 combines with J gene TRBJ2-7, with TRBD1 as a possible D gene (6 bases). V was trimmed by 4 bases and J by 3 bases, leaving 10 bases between them. CDR3 length equals 13 residues. Looked up from germline, CDR1 is MNHEY and CDR2 is SVGAGI. Here the CDR3 DNA reads TGTGCCAGCAGTTCCCCCAGGGGCTACGAGCAGTACTTC. Amino acid sequence: CASSSPRGYEQYF.

V and J are TRBV5-3 and TRBJ1-4, with 8 bases lining up with TRBD1. TRBV5-3 carries the ORF label, with uncertain function. The CDR3 covers 12 residues. V shed 6 bases and J 13 bases; nucleotides not matched to a gene: 8. In DNA form, the CDR3 reads TGTGCCAGAACAGACAGGGGTAGTATACTGTTTTTT. This gives the protein CARTDRGSILFF.

This clone was counted a few times. The V call is TRBV7-9, the J call TRBJ1-2, with D possibly matching TRBD1 (5 bases). Germline V lookup: CDR1 SEHNR, CDR2 FQNEAQ (reference sequence). The CDR3 spans 15 residues. V dropped 0 bases and J dropped 2 bases, with 10 bases sitting between them. The CDR3 bases are TGTGCCAGCAGCTTAGCCGGGACGGTCAACTATGGCTACACCTTC. This sequence encodes CASSLAGTVNYGYTF.

The chain employs TRBV6-1 and TRBJ2-7, with D maybe TRBD1 (6 bases). The CDR3 runs to 13 residues. Germline V gene data show CDR1 as MNHNS and CDR2 as SASEGT. Trimming removed 10 bases at V and 2 bases at J, with 15 bases between. CDR3 sequence reads: CATHGQSTYEQYF. The CDR3 bases are TGTGCCACCCACGGACAGAGTACCTACGAGCAGTACTTC.

J is TRBJ2-1 and V is TRBV29-1; the D is unclear. Germline V lookup: CDR1 SQVTM, CDR2 ANQGSEA. Trimming took off 3 bases at V and 2 bases at J, with 20 bases between the two ends. This CDR3 comprises 17 residues. CDR3: CSVDGPSRSPPYNEQFF. CDR3 sequence (DNA): TGCAGCGTTGATGGGCCTTCAAGATCACCTCCCTACAATGAGCAGTTCTTC.

This chain links TRBV6-1 with TRBJ1-2, with 8 bases matching TRBD1. Trimming removed 6 bases from V and 2 bases from J; junction bases left unmatched: 2. The germline V gene has CDR1 MNHNS and CDR2 SASEGT. The length of the CDR3 is 13 residues. The chain's CDR3 is CASSPGGNYGYTF. The CDR3 bases are TGTGCCAGCAGCCCAGGGGGCAACTATGGCTACACCTTC.

CDR3 coding DNA: TGTGCCAGCAGCCAAGATCTTTCGGGGGAGGGAGATACGCAGTATTTT. This sequence encodes CASSQDLSGEGDTQYF. The rearrangement links TRBV14 to TRBJ2-3; TRBD2 matches at 7 bases. The CDR3 extends over 16 amino acids. Per germline, CDR1 SGHDN and CDR2 FVKESK. V trimming: 0 bases; J trimming: 5 bases; junction bases outside the gene matches: 8.

The chain carries TRBV7-9 and TRBJ1-1; 7 bases agree with TRBD1. Germline trimming cut 5 bases from V and 4 bases from J; bases unmatched to any gene: 10. CDR1 and CDR2 (germline): SEHNR, FQNEAQ (reference sequence). This CDR3 region has 15 residues. The DNA of the CDR3 is TGTGCCAGCAGCCCAGCTAATAGACAGGGCACTGAAGCTTTCTTT. Amino acid sequence: CASSPANRQGTEAFF.